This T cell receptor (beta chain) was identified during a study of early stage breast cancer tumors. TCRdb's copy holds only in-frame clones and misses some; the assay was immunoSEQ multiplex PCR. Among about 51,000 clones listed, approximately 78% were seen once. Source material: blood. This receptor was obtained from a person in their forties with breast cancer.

CDR3 protein: CASSIARVGETQYF. CDR3 nucleotide sequence: TGTGCCAGTAGTATCGCCCGGGTTGGTGAGACCCAGTACTTC. J is TRBJ2-5 and V is TRBV19; D unclear. CDR3 length equals 14 residues. The V end was cut by 3 bases, the J end by 5 bases, with 13 bases between. Germline assignment: CDR1 LNHDA and CDR2 SQIVND (reference sequence).